The following is a T cell receptor beta chain sequence with its context. Its antigen remains undetermined. No quality values exist for individual bases; no much larger clone is one base distant. Distinct nucleotide sequences in the sample also encode this CDR3. The sample is drawn from a study of regulatory dendritic cells for organ transplantation (dated by TCRdb to 2016 to 2017). Regarding the research as a whole: Monocytes were cultured with vitamin D3 on days 0 and 4 and with IL-10 on day 4 to generate regulatory dendritic cells. On day 6, LPS was added to the DC cultures to test how the DCs responded to a strong maturation-inducing agent. TCRbeta repertoires were sequenced from sorted naive and memory CD4+ and CD8+ T cells before and after allostimulation with regulatory or mature dendritic cells. Overall study outcomes, separate from this receptor: In both subjects, allostimulation led to expansion of memory CD8+ clones, although regulatory dendritic cells appeared to cause more limited expansion than mature dendritic cells did. The authors pointed out considerable heterogeneity between individuals in the alloreactive memory CD8+ T cell pool, and only two subjects were sequenced. Repertoires were highly diverse in naive CD4+ and CD8+ T cells, less diverse in memory cells, and most oligoclonal in memory CD8+ cells. Of the resting subsets, memory CD8+ T cells had the largest number of alloreactive TCR clonotypes.

Sorted T cell subsets were CFSE-labeled and co-cultured for 4 to 5 days with allogeneic regulatory or mature dendritic cells at a 1:10 DC:T ratio. FACS was used to sort CD4+ or CD8+ cells into naive T cells, defined as CD45RA+, and memory T cells, defined as CD45RO+. A couple of healthy control subjects provided the T cells used for TCR sequencing. The Qiagen DNeasy Blood & Tissue Kit was used to extract genomic DNA. A multiplexed two-step PCR with Vbeta-specific forward primers and Jbeta-specific reverse primers was used to amplify the TCRbeta CDR3 regions. The TCRbeta libraries were sequenced on an Illumina instrument via the immunoSEQ service. Concerning the study's data processing: IMGT annotation was used to assign V, D and J genes, and synthetic CDR3 analogues were used to correct the counts for multiplex PCR bias. In the immunoSEQ Analyzer, repertoire clonality was calculated as one minus the normalized Shannon entropy. Clonal expansion was defined by Fisher's exact test with Benjamini-Hochberg false discovery rate control, using two-tailed P<0.01. TCRdb provides this immuneACCESS table in a form limited to in-frame rearrangements. Some clones are lacking; in checked studies, under half of them reflect an unresolved V gene, and why the rest are absent is not known. V, J and clone size are taken as reported in that table, and D and trimming were inferred from the DNA itself. Here the sample has approximately 11,000 clones; roughly 71% occur a single time. The ten most abundant clones make up over 2% of the sample.

The CDR3 measures 16 amino acids from cysteine to phenylalanine. The read is trimmed to its CDR3 DNA, 48 bases read in frame from base 1. V ends up 5 bases short and J 6 bases short, with an unmatched junction base count of 11. Sequences SGHTA (CDR1) and FQGNSA (CDR2) are obtained from the germline V gene. The specimen sequenced was memory CD4+ T cells from blood cultured with regulatory dendritic cells. Sample cell subset or site, as interpreted from the label and publication: CD45RO+ memory T cells. The chain couples TRBV7-2 to TRBJ2-3, with 10 central nucleotides matching TRBD2. The receptor was isolated from a human donor in good health. The DNA sequence reads TGTGCCAGCAGCCGGACTAGCGGAGGCGCTCCTGATACGCAGTATTTT. This encodes CASSRTSGGAPDTQYF.